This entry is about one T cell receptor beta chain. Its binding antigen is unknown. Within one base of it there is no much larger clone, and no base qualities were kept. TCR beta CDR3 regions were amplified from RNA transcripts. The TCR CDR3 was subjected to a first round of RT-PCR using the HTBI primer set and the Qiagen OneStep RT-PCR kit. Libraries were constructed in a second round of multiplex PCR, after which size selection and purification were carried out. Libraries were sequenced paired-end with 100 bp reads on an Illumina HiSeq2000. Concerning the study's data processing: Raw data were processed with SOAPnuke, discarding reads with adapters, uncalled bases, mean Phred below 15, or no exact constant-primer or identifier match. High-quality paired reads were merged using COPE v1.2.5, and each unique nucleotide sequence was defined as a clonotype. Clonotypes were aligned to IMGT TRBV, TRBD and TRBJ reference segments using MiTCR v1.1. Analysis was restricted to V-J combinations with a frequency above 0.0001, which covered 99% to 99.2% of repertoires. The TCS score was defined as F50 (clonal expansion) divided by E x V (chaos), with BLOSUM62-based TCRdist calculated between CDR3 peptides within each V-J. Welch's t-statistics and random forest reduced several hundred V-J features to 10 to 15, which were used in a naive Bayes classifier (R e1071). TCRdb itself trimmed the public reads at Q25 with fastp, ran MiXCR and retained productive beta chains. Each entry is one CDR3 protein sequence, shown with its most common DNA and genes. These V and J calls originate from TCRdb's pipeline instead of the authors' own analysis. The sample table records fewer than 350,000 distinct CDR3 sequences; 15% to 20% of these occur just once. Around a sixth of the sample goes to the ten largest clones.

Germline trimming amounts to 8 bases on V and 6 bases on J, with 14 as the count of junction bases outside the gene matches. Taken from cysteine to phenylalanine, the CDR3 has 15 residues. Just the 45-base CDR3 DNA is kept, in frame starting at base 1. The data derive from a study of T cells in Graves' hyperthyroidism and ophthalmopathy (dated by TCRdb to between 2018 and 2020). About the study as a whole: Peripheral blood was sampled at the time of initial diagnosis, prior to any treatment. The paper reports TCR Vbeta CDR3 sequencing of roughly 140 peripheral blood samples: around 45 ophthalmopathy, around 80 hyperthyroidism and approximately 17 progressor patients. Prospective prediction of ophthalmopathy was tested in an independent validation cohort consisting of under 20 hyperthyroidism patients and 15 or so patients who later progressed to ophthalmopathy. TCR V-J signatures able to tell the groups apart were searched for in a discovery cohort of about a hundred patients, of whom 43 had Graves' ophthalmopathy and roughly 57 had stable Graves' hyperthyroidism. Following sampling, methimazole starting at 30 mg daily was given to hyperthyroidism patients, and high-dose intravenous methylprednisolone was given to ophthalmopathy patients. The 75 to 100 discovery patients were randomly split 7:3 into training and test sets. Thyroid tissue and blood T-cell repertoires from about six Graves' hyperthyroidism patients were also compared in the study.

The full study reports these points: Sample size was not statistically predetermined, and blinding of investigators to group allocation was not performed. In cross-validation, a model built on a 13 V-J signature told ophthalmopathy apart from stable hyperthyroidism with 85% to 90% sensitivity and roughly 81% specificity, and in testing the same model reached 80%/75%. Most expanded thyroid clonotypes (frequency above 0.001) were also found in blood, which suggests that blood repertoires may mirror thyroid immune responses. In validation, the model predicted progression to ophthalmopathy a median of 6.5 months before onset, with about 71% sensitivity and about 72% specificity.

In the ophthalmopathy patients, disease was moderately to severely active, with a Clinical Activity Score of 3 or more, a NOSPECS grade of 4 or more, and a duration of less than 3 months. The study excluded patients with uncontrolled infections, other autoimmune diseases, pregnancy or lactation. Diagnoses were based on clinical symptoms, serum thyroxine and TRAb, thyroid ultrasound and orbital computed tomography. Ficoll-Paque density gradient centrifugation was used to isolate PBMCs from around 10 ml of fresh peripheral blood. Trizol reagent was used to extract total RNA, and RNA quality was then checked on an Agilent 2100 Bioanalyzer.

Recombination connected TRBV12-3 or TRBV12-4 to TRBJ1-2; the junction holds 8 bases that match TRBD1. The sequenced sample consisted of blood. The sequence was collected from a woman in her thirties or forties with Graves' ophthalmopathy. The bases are TGTGCCAGCTACCTTCGCGGACAGGGATCGGATGGCTACACCTTC. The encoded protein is CASYLRGQGSDGYTF.